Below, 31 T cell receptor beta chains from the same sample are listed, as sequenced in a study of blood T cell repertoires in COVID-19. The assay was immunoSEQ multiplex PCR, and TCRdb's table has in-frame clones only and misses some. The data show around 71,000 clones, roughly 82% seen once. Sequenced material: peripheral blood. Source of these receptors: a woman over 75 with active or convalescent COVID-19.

CDR3 DNA: TGTGCCACCAGTGCCTCAACTAATGAAAAACTGTTTTTT. It yields the protein CATSASTNEKLFF. The chain links TRBV24-1 to TRBJ1-4; D remains unclear. The CDR3 loop spans 13 amino acids. Germline assignment: CDR1 KGHDR and CDR2 SFDVKD. V lost 5 bases and J lost 0, with 3 bases in between.

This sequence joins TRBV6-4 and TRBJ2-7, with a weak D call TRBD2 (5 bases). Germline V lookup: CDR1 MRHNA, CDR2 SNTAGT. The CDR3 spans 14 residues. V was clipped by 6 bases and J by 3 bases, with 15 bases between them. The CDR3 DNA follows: TGTGCCAGCAGCGCCGGGGTTGTGGGCTACGAGCAGTACTTC. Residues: CASSAGVVGYEQYF.

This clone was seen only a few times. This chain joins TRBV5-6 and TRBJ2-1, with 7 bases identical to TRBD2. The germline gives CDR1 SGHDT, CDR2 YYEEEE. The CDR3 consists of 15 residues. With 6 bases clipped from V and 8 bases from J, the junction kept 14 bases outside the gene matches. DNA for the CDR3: TGTGCCAGCACACTGGGGGGGAGACTAGCCGATGAGCAGTTCTTC. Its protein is CASTLGGRLADEQFF.

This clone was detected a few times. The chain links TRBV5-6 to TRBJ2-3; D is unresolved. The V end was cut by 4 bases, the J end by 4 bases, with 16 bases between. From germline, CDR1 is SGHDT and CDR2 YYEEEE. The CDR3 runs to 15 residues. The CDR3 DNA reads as TGTGCCAGCAGCCCGACGGATGGGCGCGCAGATACGCAGTATTTT. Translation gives CASSPTDGRADTQYF.

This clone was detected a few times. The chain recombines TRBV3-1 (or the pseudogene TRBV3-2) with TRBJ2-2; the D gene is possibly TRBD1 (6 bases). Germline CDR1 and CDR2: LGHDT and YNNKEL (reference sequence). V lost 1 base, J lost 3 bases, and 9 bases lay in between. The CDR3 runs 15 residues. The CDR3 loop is CASSQAPGDTGELFF. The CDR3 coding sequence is TGTGCCAGCAGCCAAGCCCCAGGGGACACCGGGGAGCTGTTTTTT.

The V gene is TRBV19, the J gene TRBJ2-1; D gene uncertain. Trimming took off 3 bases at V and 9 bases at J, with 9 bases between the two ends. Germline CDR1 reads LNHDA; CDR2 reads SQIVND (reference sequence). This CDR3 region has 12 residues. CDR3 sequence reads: CASSMQNGEQFF. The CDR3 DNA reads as TGTGCCAGTAGTATGCAAAACGGTGAGCAGTTCTTC.

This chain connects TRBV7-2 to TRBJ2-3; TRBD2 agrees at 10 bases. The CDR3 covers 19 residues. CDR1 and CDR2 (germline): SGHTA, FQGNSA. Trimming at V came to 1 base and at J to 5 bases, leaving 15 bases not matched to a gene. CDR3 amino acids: CASSLGWGRTSGRKDTQYF. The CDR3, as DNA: TGTGCCAGCAGCTTAGGTTGGGGTAGGACTAGCGGACGGAAAGATACGCAGTATTTT.

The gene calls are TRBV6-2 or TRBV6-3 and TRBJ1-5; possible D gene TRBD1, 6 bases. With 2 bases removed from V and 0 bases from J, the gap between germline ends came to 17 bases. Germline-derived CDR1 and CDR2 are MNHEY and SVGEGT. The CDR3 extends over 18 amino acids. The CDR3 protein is CASSYMAGEAYSNQPQHF. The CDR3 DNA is TGTGCCAGCAGTTACATGGCAGGGGAAGCCTATAGCAATCAGCCCCAGCATTTT.

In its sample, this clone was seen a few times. CDR3 amino acids: CASSLSDDTYEQYF. The CDR3 coding sequence is TGTGCCAGCAGCTTATCCGACGACACCTACGAGCAGTACTTC. The rearrangement joins TRBV7-9 to TRBJ2-7; D is uncertain. V was pared by 2 bases and J by 2 bases, with 10 bases between. This CDR3 comprises 14 residues. Germline CDR1 SEHNR, CDR2 FQNEAQ (reference sequence).

DNA for the CDR3: TGTGCCAGCAGTTACGGAGGTGAGGGCTCACCCCTCCACTTT. Its translation: CASSYGGEGSPLHF. V usage is TRBV6-2 or TRBV6-3 and J usage is TRBJ1-6; D gene unclear. The V gene's germline CDR1 is MNHEY and CDR2 SVGEGT. CDR3 length equals 14 residues. Trimming left V 2 bases short and J 10 bases short, with 12 bases between.

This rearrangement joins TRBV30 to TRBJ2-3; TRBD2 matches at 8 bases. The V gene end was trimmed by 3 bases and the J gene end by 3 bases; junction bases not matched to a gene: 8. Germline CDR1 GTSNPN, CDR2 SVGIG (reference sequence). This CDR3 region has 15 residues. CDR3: CAWRDPGGPTDTQYF. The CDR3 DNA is TGTGCCTGGAGGGACCCGGGGGGGCCTACAGATACGCAGTATTTT.

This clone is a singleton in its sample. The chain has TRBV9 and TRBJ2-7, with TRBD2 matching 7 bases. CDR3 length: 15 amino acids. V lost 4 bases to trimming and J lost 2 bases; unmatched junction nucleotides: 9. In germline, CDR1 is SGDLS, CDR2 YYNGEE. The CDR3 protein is CASSLEPTSTYEQYF. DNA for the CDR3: TGTGCCAGCAGCCTTGAGCCGACTAGCACCTACGAGCAGTACTTC.

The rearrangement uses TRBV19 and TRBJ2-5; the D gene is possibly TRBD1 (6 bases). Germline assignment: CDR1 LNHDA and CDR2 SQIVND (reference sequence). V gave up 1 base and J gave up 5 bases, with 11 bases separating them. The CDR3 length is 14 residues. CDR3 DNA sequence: TGTGCCAGTAGTATAGGATCGAGGGGGGAGACCCAGTACTTC. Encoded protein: CASSIGSRGETQYF. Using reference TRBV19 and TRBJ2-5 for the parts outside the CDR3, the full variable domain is DGGITQSPKYLFRKEGQNVTLSCEQNLNHDAMYWYRQDPGQGLRLIYYSQIVNDFQKGDIAEGYSVSREKKESFPLTVTSAQKNPTAFYLCASSIGSRGETQYFGPGTRLLVL.

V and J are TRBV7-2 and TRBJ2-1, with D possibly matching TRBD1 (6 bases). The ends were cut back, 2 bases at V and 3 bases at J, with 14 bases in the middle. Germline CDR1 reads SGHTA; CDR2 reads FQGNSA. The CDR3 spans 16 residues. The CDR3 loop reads CASSLTGRTDYNEQFF. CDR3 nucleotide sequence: TGTGCCAGCAGCTTAACCGGCAGGACAGACTACAATGAGCAGTTCTTC.

The DNA of the CDR3 is TGTGCCAGCAGCGTAGCGGTAGACAGGGCGACAGATACGCAGTATTTT. Its protein is CASSVAVDRATDTQYF. This chain connects TRBV9 to TRBJ2-3; 7 bases agree with TRBD1. The CDR3 loop spans 16 amino acids. V gave up 0 bases and J gave up 3 bases; unmatched junction bases: 7. Germline V gives CDR1 SGDLS, CDR2 YYNGEE.

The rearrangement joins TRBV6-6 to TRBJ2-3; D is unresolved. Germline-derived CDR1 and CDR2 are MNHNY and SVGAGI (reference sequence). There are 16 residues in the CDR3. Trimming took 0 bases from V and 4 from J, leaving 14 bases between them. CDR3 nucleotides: TGTGCCAGCAGTTACTCGAGCGCTCGCCGGGCAGATACGCAGTATTTT. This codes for CASSYSSARRADTQYF.

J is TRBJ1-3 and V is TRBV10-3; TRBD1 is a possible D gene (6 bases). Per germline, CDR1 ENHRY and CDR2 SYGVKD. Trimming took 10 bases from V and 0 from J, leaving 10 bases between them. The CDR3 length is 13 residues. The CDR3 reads CATEDSSGNTIYF. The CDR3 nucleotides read TGTGCCACCGAGGACAGCTCTGGAAACACCATATATTTT.

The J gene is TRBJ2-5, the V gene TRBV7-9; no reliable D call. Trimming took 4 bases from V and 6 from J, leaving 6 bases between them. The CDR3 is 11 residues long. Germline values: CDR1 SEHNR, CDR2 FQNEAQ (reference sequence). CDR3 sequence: CASSSYQTQYF. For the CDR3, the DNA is TGTGCCAGCAGCTCCTACCAGACCCAGTACTTC.

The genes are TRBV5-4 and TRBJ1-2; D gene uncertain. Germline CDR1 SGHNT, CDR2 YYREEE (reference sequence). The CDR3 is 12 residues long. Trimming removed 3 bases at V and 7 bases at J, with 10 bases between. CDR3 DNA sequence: TGTGCCAGCAGCTCCCCAGTTGCTGGCTACACCTTC. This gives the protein CASSSPVAGYTF.

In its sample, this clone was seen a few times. The CDR3 bases are TGCGCCAGCAGCCAAGAGACAGCCCAAGAGACCCAGTACTTC. As protein: CASSQETAQETQYF. The rearrangement uses TRBV4-3 and TRBJ2-5, with a possible D match to TRBD1 (5 bases). Germline values: CDR1 LGHNA, CDR2 YSLEER. Trimming took off 0 bases at V and 1 base at J, with 6 bases between the two ends. The CDR3 runs to 14 residues.

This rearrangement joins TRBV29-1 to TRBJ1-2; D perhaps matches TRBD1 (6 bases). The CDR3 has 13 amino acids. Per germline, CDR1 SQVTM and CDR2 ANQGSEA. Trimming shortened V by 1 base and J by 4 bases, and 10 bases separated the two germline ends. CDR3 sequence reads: CSVEGQGTYGYTF. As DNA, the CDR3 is TGCAGCGTTGAAGGGCAGGGGACCTATGGCTACACCTTC.

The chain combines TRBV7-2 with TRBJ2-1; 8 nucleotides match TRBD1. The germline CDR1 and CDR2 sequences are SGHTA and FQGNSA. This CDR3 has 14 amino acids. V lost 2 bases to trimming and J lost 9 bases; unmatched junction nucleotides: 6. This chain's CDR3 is CASSLQGAPSEQFF. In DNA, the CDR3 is TGTGCCAGCAGCTTACAGGGGGCGCCAAGTGAGCAGTTCTTC. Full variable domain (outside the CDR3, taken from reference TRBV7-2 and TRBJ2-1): GAGVSQSPSNKVTEKGKDVELRCDPISGHTALYWYRQSLGQGLEFLIYFQGNSAPDKSGLPSDRFSAERTGGSVSTLTIQRTQQEDSAVYLCASSLQGAPSEQFFGPGTRLTVL.

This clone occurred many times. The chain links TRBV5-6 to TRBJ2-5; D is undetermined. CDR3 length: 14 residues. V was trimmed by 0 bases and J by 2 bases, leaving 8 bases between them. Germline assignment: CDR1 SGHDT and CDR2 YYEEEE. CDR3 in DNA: TGTGCCAGCAGCTTGGGTAGGAGACAAGAGACCCAGTACTTC. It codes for CASSLGRRQETQYF.

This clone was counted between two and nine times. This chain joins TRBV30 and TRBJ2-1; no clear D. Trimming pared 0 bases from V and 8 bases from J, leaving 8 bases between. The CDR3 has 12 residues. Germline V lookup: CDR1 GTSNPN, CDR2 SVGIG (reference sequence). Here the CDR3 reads CAWSVQWDEQFF. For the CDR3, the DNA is TGTGCCTGGAGTGTACAGTGGGATGAGCAGTTCTTC. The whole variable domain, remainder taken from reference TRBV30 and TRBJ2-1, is SQTIHQWPATLVQPVGSPLSLECTVEGTSNPNLYWYRQAAGRGLQLLFYSVGIGQISSEVPQNLSASRPQDRQFILSSKKLLLSDSGFYLCAWSVQWDEQFFGPGTRLTVL.

In DNA, the CDR3 is TGTGCCAGTTTCGGGGACTCTTTGATTGAAGCTTTCTTT. Translating gives CASFGDSLIEAFF. The genes are TRBV6-6 and TRBJ1-1; tentatively, D is TRBD1 (5 bases). Looked up from germline, CDR1 is MNHNY and CDR2 is SVGAGI (reference sequence). The CDR3 has 13 amino acids. The V and J ends lost 9 bases and 7 bases respectively, with 18 bases between them.

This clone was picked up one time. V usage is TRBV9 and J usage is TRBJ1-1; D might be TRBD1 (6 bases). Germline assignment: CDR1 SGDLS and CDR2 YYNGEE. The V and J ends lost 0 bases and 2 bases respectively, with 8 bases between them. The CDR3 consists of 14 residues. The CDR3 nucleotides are TGTGCCAGCAGCGTAGAAGGGGGAAACACTGAAGCTTTCTTT. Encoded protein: CASSVEGGNTEAFF.

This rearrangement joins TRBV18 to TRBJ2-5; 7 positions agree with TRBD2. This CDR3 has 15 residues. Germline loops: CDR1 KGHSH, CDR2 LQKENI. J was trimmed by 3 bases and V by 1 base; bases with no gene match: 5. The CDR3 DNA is TGTGCCAGCTCACCACTTCTAGCGGAGGAAGAGACCCAGTACTTC. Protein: CASSPLLAEEETQYF.

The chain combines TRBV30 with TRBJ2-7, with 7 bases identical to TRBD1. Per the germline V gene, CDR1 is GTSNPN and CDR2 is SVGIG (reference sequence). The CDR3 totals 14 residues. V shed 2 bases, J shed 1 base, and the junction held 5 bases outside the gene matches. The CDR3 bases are TGTGCCTGGAGTAAGGGGGCGGCTTCCTACGAGCAGTACTTC. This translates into CAWSKGAASYEQYF.

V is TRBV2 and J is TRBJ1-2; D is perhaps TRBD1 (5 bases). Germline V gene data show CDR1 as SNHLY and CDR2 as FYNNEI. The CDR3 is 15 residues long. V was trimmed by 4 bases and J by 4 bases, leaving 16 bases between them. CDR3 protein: CASSGVTGNLYGYTF. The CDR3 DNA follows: TGTGCCAGCAGTGGGGTCACAGGAAACCTCTATGGCTACACCTTC.

The DNA for the CDR3 is TGTGCCAGCAGTTACGGGTCGGGTGTGGGAGATACGCAGTATTTT. This encodes CASSYGSGVGDTQYF. The V gene is TRBV6-2 or TRBV6-3, the J gene TRBJ2-3; D is ambiguous. Per germline, CDR1 MNHEY and CDR2 SVGEGT. V shed 2 bases and J shed 5 bases, with 14 bases lying between them. The CDR3 length is 15 residues.

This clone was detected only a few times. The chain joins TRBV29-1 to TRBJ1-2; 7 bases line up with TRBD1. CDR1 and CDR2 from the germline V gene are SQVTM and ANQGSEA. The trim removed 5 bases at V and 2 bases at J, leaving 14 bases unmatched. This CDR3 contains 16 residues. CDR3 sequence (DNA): TGCAGCGTTCGAGACAGGGAATCCCGGGGAAACTATGGCTACACCTTC. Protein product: CSVRDRESRGNYGYTF. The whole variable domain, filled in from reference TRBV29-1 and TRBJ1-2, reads SAVISQKPSRDICQRGTSLTIQCQVDSQVTMMFWYRQQPGQSLTLIATANQGSEATYESGFVIDKFPISRPNLTFSTLTVSNMSPEDSSIYLCSVRDRESRGNYGYTFGSGTRLTVV.